Detailed here is one TCR beta chain. Deletions cut 4 bases from V and 3 bases from J, with 16 bases between. Germline CDR1 is MNHEY and CDR2 is SMNVEV (reference sequence). The CDR3 consists of 16 residues. Assay: immunoSEQ multiplex PCR; the TCRdb copy retains only in-frame clones and omits some. The sample consists of 400,000 to 450,000 clones, about 91% of them appearing once. Patients in Seattle were enrolled during active infection, then followed longitudinally. These data originate in a study of blood T cell repertoires in COVID-19. The specimen was peripheral blood. The receptor comes from a woman aged 45-65 years with COVID-19, enrolled during active disease. The chain joins TRBV27 to TRBJ2-1; D might be TRBD2 (6 bases). The CDR3 nucleotides read TGTGCCAGCAGTTCAGACTCCGGGGGTGGCTACAATGAGCAGTTCTTC. It translates to CASSSDSGGGYNEQFF.